The rows below give T cell receptor beta chains drawn from one sample of a study of Ad26.COV2.S vaccination and SARS-CoV-2 variants. Clones were read by immunoSEQ multiplex PCR, and TCRdb kept only the in-frame ones, dropping some. The repertoire has 510,000 or so clones, 87% of them found once; the top ten carry around 13%. The specimen comprised peripheral blood, sampled in a trial of Ad26.COV2.S vaccine versus placebo. The origin of the receptors is a person aged 18-65 years who received the Ad26.COV2.S COVID-19 vaccine or a placebo. Both conserved end residues are part of each CDR3. The D gene is left open where the match is weak. The size entry is marked missing in some rows and otherwise reads once, few, many or a size class.

j_call d_call v_call clone_size cdr3_aa cdr3_nt
TRBJ2-1 . TRBV18 . CASSPPATVSYNEQFF TGTGCCAGCTCACCCCCGGCGACAGTCTCCTACAATGAGCAGTTCTTC
TRBJ1-2 . TRBV6-5 . CASTTGAGYYGYTF TGTGCCAGCACCACGGGGGCAGGTTACTATGGCTACACCTTC
TRBJ2-1 TRBD2 TRBV7-3 once CASSLAGGPSEQFF TGTGCCAGCAGCTTAGCGGGAGGGCCGAGTGAGCAGTTCTTC
TRBJ1-1 . TRBV6-6 . CASSKTTQNTEAFF TGTGCCAGCAGTAAGACGACACAAAACACTGAAGCTTTCTTT
TRBJ2-5 . TRBV7-2 . CASSLPRTSWGETQYF TGTGCCAGCAGCTTACCCCGAACTAGTTGGGGGGAGACCCAGTACTTC
TRBJ2-7 TRBD1 TRBV5-4 . CASSHGQGVTYEQYF TGTGCCAGCAGCCATGGACAGGGTGTTACCTACGAGCAGTACTTC
TRBJ1-1 . TRBV19 . CASSIGGTTRAEAFF TGTGCCAGTAGTATTGGGGGGACAACACGGGCTGAAGCTTTCTTT
TRBJ2-4 . TRBV3-1/TRBV3-2 . CASSQGSENIQYF TGTGCCAGCAGCCAAGGGTCCGAAAACATTCAGTACTTC
TRBJ1-1 TRBD1 TRBV10-3 few CAIRQGLDTEAFF TGTGCCATCAGACAGGGGTTGGACACTGAAGCTTTCTTT
TRBJ2-1 . TRBV10-3 . CAISEAGRDYNEQFF TGTGCCATCAGTGAGGCCGGGAGAGACTACAATGAGCAGTTCTTC
TRBJ1-5 TRBD1 TRBV19 . CASSMTGPKGPQHF TGTGCCAGTAGTATGACAGGGCCCAAGGGGCCCCAGCATTTT
TRBJ2-1 . TRBV13 . CASSSPTDLSMRSEQFF TGTGCCAGCAGCTCCCCTACGGACCTATCCATGAGGAGTGAGCAGTTCTTC
TRBJ2-1 . TRBV9 . CASSVELTQSSYNEQFF TGTGCCAGCAGCGTAGAGTTAACCCAAAGCTCCTACAATGAGCAGTTCTTC
TRBJ2-3 . TRBV4-2 few CASSQVTMGTDTQYF TGTGCCAGCAGCCAAGTGACTATGGGCACAGATACGCAGTATTTT
TRBJ2-2 . TRBV30 . CASKGAGRNTGELFF TGTGCCTCCAAGGGGGCGGGAAGAAACACCGGGGAGCTGTTTTTT
TRBJ1-3 . TRBV29-1 . CSGQSSGNTIYF TGCAGCGGTCAAAGCTCTGGAAACACCATATATTTT
TRBJ2-2 . TRBV10-3 . CAISPGLNTGELFF TGTGCCATCTCCCCGGGGCTGAACACCGGGGAGCTGTTTTTT
TRBJ2-3 . TRBV7-2 once CASSSQLRGTDTQYF TGTGCCAGCAGCTCACAACTTCGAGGCACAGATACGCAGTATTTT
TRBJ1-6 . TRBV7-3 . CASSLTAQSNSPLHF TGTGCCAGCAGCTTAACGGCGCAGAGCAATTCACCCCTCCACTTT
TRBJ2-7 TRBD1 TRBV7-2 once CASSAKGGTGVYEQYF TGTGCCAGCAGCGCAAAGGGTGGGACAGGGGTCTACGAGCAGTACTTC
TRBJ2-7 . TRBV6-6 few CASSYSSGNYEQYF TGTGCCAGCAGTTACTCTTCGGGCAACTACGAGCAGTACTTC
TRBJ1-3 TRBD1 TRBV9 . CASSGGQGSGNTIYF TGTGCCAGCAGCGGAGGACAGGGCAGTGGAAACACCATATATTTT
TRBJ1-4 TRBD1 TRBV5-1 . CASSLKLGQGRFWFF TGCGCCAGCAGCTTAAAATTGGGACAGGGAAGATTTTGGTTTTTT
TRBJ1-1 . TRBV7-9 . CASSSRNTEAFF TGTGCCAGCAGCTCCAGGAACACTGAAGCTTTCTTT
TRBJ2-3 TRBD2 TRBV7-2 . CASREWGLAGVVGDTQYF TGTGCCAGCAGGGAGTGGGGACTAGCGGGAGTGGTTGGAGATACGCAGTATTTT
TRBJ1-1 . TRBV5-1 . CASSLALGGNTEAFF TGCGCCAGCAGCTTGGCCTTGGGGGGAAACACTGAAGCTTTCTTT
TRBJ1-2 . TRBV6-5 few CASRDHYGYTF TGTGCCAGCCGGGATCACTATGGCTACACCTTC
TRBJ2-7 . TRBV3-1/TRBV3-2 . CASSQGGSMYF TGTGCCAGCAGCCAAGGGGGCTCGATGTACTTC
TRBJ2-1 . TRBV7-8 . CASSLYFADYNEQFF TGTGCCAGCAGCTTATATTTCGCAGACTACAATGAGCAGTTCTTC
TRBJ2-3 TRBD1 TRBV28 . CASRPGDRPTDTQYF TGTGCCAGCCGCCCAGGGGACAGACCCACAGATACGCAGTATTTT
TRBJ2-1 TRBD2 TRBV5-4 . CASSPSRTSGSRRFF TGTGCCAGCAGCCCCTCCCGGACTAGCGGGAGCCGTAGGTTCTTC
TRBJ2-7 TRBD2 TRBV30 . CAWSVEGIGLAGSYEQYF TGTGCCTGGAGTGTAGAGGGGATCGGTCTAGCGGGTTCCTACGAGCAGTACTTC
TRBJ2-5 . TRBV29-1 . CSSGQREETQYF TGCAGCTCTGGCCAGCGGGAAGAGACCCAGTACTTC
TRBJ2-3 . TRBV29-1 . CSGGLADTQYF TGCAGCGGAGGCCTAGCAGATACGCAGTATTTT
TRBJ1-3 . TRBV30 . CAWGGTGNTIYF TGTGCCTGGGGGGGGACTGGAAACACCATATATTTT
TRBJ2-5 . TRBV28 . CASSLTGGGPQYF TGTGCCAGCAGTTTAACAGGAGGGGGACCCCAGTACTTC
TRBJ2-3 TRBD2 TRBV5-4 . CAGGGQAFTDTQYF TGTGCCGGGGGAGGGCAGGCCTTCACAGATACGCAGTATTTT
TRBJ1-2 . TRBV3-1/TRBV3-2 . CASSHYDSSGYTF TGTGCCAGCAGCCATTACGATTCCTCTGGCTACACCTTC
TRBJ1-5 . TRBV11-2 . CASSSHLPHRIIGNQPQHF TGTGCCAGCAGCTCCCACCTTCCTCACAGGATCATCGGGAATCAGCCCCAGCATTTT
TRBJ2-2 TRBD1 TRBV28 . CASSQGAGELFF TGTGCCAGCAGCCAGGGGGCCGGGGAGCTGTTTTTT
TRBJ2-3 TRBD2 TRBV5-8 once CASSLEIELALSTDTQYF TGTGCCAGCAGCTTGGAGATCGAACTAGCGCTAAGCACAGATACGCAGTATTTT
TRBJ1-5 . TRBV28 . CASSGLGGIDQPQHF TGTGCCAGCAGTGGATTAGGAGGAATAGATCAGCCCCAGCATTTT
TRBJ2-1 . TRBV15 . CATSLLSPHEQFF TGTGCCACGAGCCTACTAAGTCCCCATGAGCAGTTCTTC
TRBJ1-5 . TRBV7-6 once CASSLGGAGYQPQHF TGTGCCAGCAGCTTAGGTGGGGCGGGGTACCAGCCCCAGCATTTT
TRBJ1-2 . TRBV7-9 once CASSPARSHDGYTF TGTGCCAGCAGCCCCGCCCGGTCCCACGATGGCTACACCTTC
TRBJ2-1 . TRBV19 . CASSTPPSYNEQFF TGTGCCAGTAGTACCCCCCCCAGCTACAATGAGCAGTTCTTC
TRBJ1-1 . TRBV7-3 . CASSLYSSTEAFF TGTGCCAGCAGCTTATATAGTAGCACTGAAGCTTTCTTT
TRBJ2-3 . TRBV20-1 . CSTRVSDTQYF TGCAGTACCAGGGTTTCAGATACGCAGTATTTT
TRBJ1-3 . TRBV18 . CASSPTAVSGNTIYF TGTGCCAGCTCACCAACGGCGGTATCCGGAAACACCATATATTTT
TRBJ1-2 . TRBV28 . CASSLPVSGYTF TGTGCCAGCAGTTTGCCCGTTAGTGGCTACACCTTC
TRBJ2-2 . TRBV30 . CAWSVGSTTGELFF TGTGCCTGGAGTGTAGGATCGACGACCGGGGAGCTGTTTTTT
TRBJ1-1 TRBD1 TRBV6-4 . CASRKGTANTEAFF TGTGCCAGCAGAAAAGGGACAGCGAACACTGAAGCTTTCTTT
TRBJ2-3 TRBD2 TRBV9 . CASSVHRTSGTDTQYF TGTGCCAGCAGCGTACATCGGACTAGCGGCACAGATACGCAGTATTTT
TRBJ2-2 . TRBV30 few CAWGGVGTGELFF TGTGCCTGGGGAGGGGTAGGCACCGGGGAGCTGTTTTTT
TRBJ2-7 TRBD2 TRBV19 few CASRESGRAGTYEQYF TGTGCCAGTAGGGAAAGCGGGAGGGCTGGTACCTACGAGCAGTACTTC